These T cell receptor beta chains were read from a single sample in a study of blood T cells in healthy people across ages. TCRdb independently ran MiXCR on the 5' RACE reads; one entry per CDR3 protein. The sample carries 760,000 or so distinct CDR3 sequences, roughly 25% recorded once. The same data also went into a second study, on T cells of mothers and their children.

The sample taken for sequencing was blood. These receptor sequences come from a boy aged 10-17 years in good health. CDR3s include the opening cysteine and the closing phenylalanine or tryptophan. The order of the fields is J gene, V gene, CDR3 protein.

J gene: TRBJ1-3; V gene: TRBV29-1; CDR3 protein: CSVGTVGSTIYF
J gene: TRBJ1-6; V gene: TRBV7-6; CDR3 protein: CASSYGTADSPLHF
J gene: TRBJ1-4; V gene: TRBV12-3/TRBV12-4; CDR3 protein: CASSPWRTNEKLFF
J gene: TRBJ2-7; V gene: TRBV7-2; CDR3 protein: CASSVDAGSYEQYF
J gene: TRBJ1-2; V gene: TRBV9; CDR3 protein: CASSVESGGSVSSGYTF
J gene: TRBJ2-5; V gene: TRBV11-2; CDR3 protein: CASRNSGSGETQYF
J gene: TRBJ1-1; V gene: TRBV6-5; CDR3 protein: CASSYGQGDTEAFF
J gene: TRBJ1-1; V gene: TRBV5-1; CDR3 protein: CASSLEADTEAFF
J gene: TRBJ2-4; V gene: TRBV18; CDR3 protein: CASSPDRVNIQYF
J gene: TRBJ1-5; V gene: TRBV20-1; CDR3 protein: CSARGGETQPQHF
J gene: TRBJ2-3; V gene: TRBV7-2; CDR3 protein: CASSLLAGLATQYF
J gene: TRBJ2-7; V gene: TRBV4-1; CDR3 protein: CASSQEPSGEQYF
J gene: TRBJ1-1; V gene: TRBV7-9; CDR3 protein: CASSLLTDSEAFF
J gene: TRBJ2-5; V gene: TRBV5-1; CDR3 protein: CASSLKRGGQETQYF
J gene: TRBJ2-2; V gene: TRBV4-2; CDR3 protein: CASSQAHGDNTGELFF
J gene: TRBJ2-1; V gene: TRBV24-1; CDR3 protein: CATSAELVNNEQFF
J gene: -; V gene: TRBV2; CDR3 protein: CASSETTSYEQYF
J gene: TRBJ1-2; V gene: TRBV18; CDR3 protein: CASSGTERYGYTF
J gene: TRBJ2-7; V gene: TRBV3-1; CDR3 protein: CASSQPNVGASAGEQYF
J gene: TRBJ2-1; V gene: TRBV12-3/TRBV12-4; CDR3 protein: CASNPSGQMSESYNEQFF
J gene: -; V gene: TRBV7-8; CDR3 protein: CASSPRPGGGEQFF
J gene: TRBJ1-1; V gene: TRBV7-9; CDR3 protein: CASSPGKTDLNTEAFF
J gene: -; V gene: TRBV7-9; CDR3 protein: CASSLSSSSEQFF
J gene: TRBJ2-1; V gene: TRBV15; CDR3 protein: CATSRPLGQGYPYNEQFF
J gene: TRBJ2-7; V gene: TRBV6-6; CDR3 protein: CASAGPSYEQYF
J gene: TRBJ2-7; V gene: TRBV3-1; CDR3 protein: CASSQEWATYEQYF
J gene: TRBJ2-1; V gene: TRBV7-9; CDR3 protein: CASSDVGNEQFF
J gene: TRBJ2-7; V gene: TRBV5-6; CDR3 protein: CASSLGDGYYEQYF
J gene: TRBJ1-5; V gene: TRBV6-6; CDR3 protein: CASTVSYSNQPQHF
J gene: -; V gene: TRBV7-2; CDR3 protein: CASSRSRVYYEQYF
J gene: TRBJ1-2; V gene: TRBV7-9; CDR3 protein: CASSSVLGGDGYTF
J gene: TRBJ2-1; V gene: TRBV11-2; CDR3 protein: CASSLDPPTSGRACNEQFF
J gene: TRBJ2-1; V gene: TRBV3-1; CDR3 protein: CASSQDFQSSYNEQFF
J gene: TRBJ2-1; V gene: TRBV5-1; CDR3 protein: CASSADPLASHNEQFF
J gene: TRBJ1-2; V gene: TRBV12-3/TRBV12-4; CDR3 protein: CASSLDTNYGYTF
J gene: TRBJ2-1; V gene: TRBV10-2; CDR3 protein: CASSESTSGGRIF
J gene: TRBJ2-3; V gene: TRBV4-1; CDR3 protein: CASSPISGVGTDTQYF
J gene: TRBJ2-4; V gene: TRBV7-9; CDR3 protein: CASSQYTLAKNIQYF
J gene: TRBJ2-7; V gene: TRBV7-2; CDR3 protein: CASSLGRGTRAYEQYF
J gene: TRBJ2-6; V gene: TRBV20-1; CDR3 protein: CSAPPYTGANVLTF